This TCR beta chain derives from a study of post-analysis software for immune sequencing data. Note on this clonotype: What it binds is not known.

cDNA libraries for TCR beta contained unique molecular identifiers. Input amounts of roughly 0.9 to 10 million T cells were used. These gave some 500,000 cDNA molecules, so each molecule approximated one T cell. Via MiXCR, TCRdb re-called the PCR reads, giving one row per CDR3 protein. The sample contains about 820,000 distinct CDR3 sequences, about 50% of which appear only once. Findings and limits, study-wide: Normalized Chao1 diversity in multiple sclerosis patients fell significantly below that of controls.

The clonotype was recovered from a girl aged 5-17 years with multiple sclerosis. The sequenced sample was blood.

This CDR3 reads CSVEGDSSTDTQYF. The CDR3 nucleotides are TGCAGCGTTGAGGGTGACTCGAGCACAGATACGCAGTATTTT. J is TRBJ2-3 and V is TRBV29-1; the D is unclear. Trimming removed 3 bases at V and 0 bases at J, with 10 bases between. CDR3 length: 14 residues. CDR1 and CDR2 from the germline V gene are SQVTM and ANQGSEA.